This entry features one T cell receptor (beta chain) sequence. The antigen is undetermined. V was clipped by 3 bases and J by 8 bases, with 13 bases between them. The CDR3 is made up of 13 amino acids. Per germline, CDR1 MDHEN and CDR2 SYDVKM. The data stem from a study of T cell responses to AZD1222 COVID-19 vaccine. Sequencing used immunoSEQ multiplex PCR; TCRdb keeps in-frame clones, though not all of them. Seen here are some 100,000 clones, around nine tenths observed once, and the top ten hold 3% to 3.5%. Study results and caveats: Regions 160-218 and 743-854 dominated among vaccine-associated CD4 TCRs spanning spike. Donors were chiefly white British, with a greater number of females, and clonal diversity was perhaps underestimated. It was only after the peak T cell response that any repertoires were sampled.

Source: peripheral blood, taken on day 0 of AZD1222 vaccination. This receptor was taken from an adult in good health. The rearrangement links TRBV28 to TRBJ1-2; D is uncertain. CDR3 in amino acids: CASSFQRVRGYTF. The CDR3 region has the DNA TGTGCCAGCAGTTTCCAAAGGGTCCGGGGCTACACCTTC.